This record covers a single T cell receptor beta chain. The antigen is not known. Additional DNA sequences in this sample encode the identical CDR3. This entry comes from a study of shared clonotypes between healthy human individuals. In the study overall: CD4 naive cells filled three plates per donor, CD4 memory three, CD8 naive two and CD8 memory one.

Naivety among CD8 cells was defined by CD45RO negativity and positive CCR7 selection, thereby excluding terminally differentiated effector memory CD45RA+ cells. Generated by immunoSEQ multiplex PCR, the TCRdb table keeps only in-frame clones and is missing some. Altogether some 2.1 million clones are present, roughly 93% being singletons, with the ten largest covering about 1.6%. Study-wide results and caveats: Genetic and exposure-history diversity was limited by the few donors. Lower generation probabilities were found for non-shared clonotypes than for those shared by all four donors.

Germline V gene data show CDR1 as MDHEN and CDR2 as SYDVKM. The V end lost 6 bases, the J end lost 1 base, and 9 bases lay between the germline ends. CDR3 size: 13 residues. The source is a young man in good health. Some clones in this sample may be carry-over from other donors' samples. This rearrangement joins TRBV28 to TRBJ1-1, with a weak D call TRBD1 (5 bases). The material sequenced was naive CD8+ T cells from PBMCs. CDR3 loop: CASSRGPNTEAFF. The CDR3, as DNA: TGTGCCAGCAGCCGGGGCCCGAACACTGAAGCTTTCTTT. The full variable domain, its missing parts supplied by reference TRBV28 and TRBJ1-1, is DVKVTQSSRYLVKRTGEKVFLECVQDMDHENMFWYRQDPGLGLRLIYFSYDVKMKEKGDIPEGYSVSREKKERFSLILESASTNQTSMYLCASSRGPNTEAFFGQGTRLTVV.